This is a list of T cell receptor beta chains from one sample in a study of T-cell memory formation after mild COVID-19. TCRdb reprocessed the 5' RACE reads via MiXCR and lists one record per CDR3 protein. Seen here are 250,000 to 350,000 distinct CDR3 sequences, 15% to 20% observed once, and the top ten hold approximately 23%. Sequenced input: PBMCs or a T cell subset sorted from them (not recorded which). The receptors were gathered from a man between 18 and 29 years old who had mild COVID-19 (a few samples of this study predate the infection). Cell type and time point are not known. The CDR3 runs from the conserved cysteine through the conserved F or W. Fields, in order: clone size, D gene, V gene, J gene, CDR3 protein, CDR3 DNA. D genes are given only for firm matches. Clone size is shown for a subset of rows, as once, few, many or a class of expanded clone.

clone size: few; D gene: .; V gene: TRBV6-1; J gene: TRBJ1-2; CDR3 protein: CASREPGRPGDGYTF; CDR3 DNA: TGTGCCAGCAGGGAACCAGGGAGGCCGGGAGATGGCTACACCTTC
clone size: .; D gene: TRBD1; V gene: TRBV7-9; J gene: TRBJ1-3; CDR3 protein: CASSRDRLSGNTIYF; CDR3 DNA: TGTGCCAGCAGCCGGGACAGGCTCTCTGGAAACACCATATATTTT
clone size: few; D gene: TRBD1; V gene: TRBV4-1; J gene: TRBJ1-5; CDR3 protein: CASSQPGQENQPQHF; CDR3 DNA: TGCGCCAGCAGCCAACCTGGACAGGAAAATCAGCCCCAGCATTTT
clone size: .; D gene: .; V gene: TRBV14; J gene: TRBJ1-5; CDR3 protein: CASSSGERAQPQHF; CDR3 DNA: TGTGCCAGCAGCTCAGGGGAGCGGGCTCAGCCCCAGCATTTT
clone size: few; D gene: .; V gene: TRBV20-1; J gene: TRBJ1-2; CDR3 protein: CSARLAGLGYGYTF; CDR3 DNA: TGCAGTGCTAGATTGGCAGGCTTGGGCTATGGCTACACCTTC
clone size: .; D gene: .; V gene: TRBV10-3; J gene: TRBJ2-2; CDR3 protein: CAISASNTGELFF; CDR3 DNA: TGTGCCATCAGTGCCTCGAACACCGGGGAGCTGTTTTTT
clone size: .; D gene: .; V gene: TRBV19; J gene: TRBJ1-5; CDR3 protein: CASSIGNNQPQHF; CDR3 DNA: TGTGCCAGTAGTATCGGAAACAATCAGCCCCAGCATTTT
clone size: .; D gene: .; V gene: TRBV7-9; J gene: TRBJ1-1; CDR3 protein: CATGGAYRVDTEAFF; CDR3 DNA: TGTGCCACCGGGGGGGCTTACAGGGTGGACACTGAAGCTTTCTTT
clone size: .; D gene: .; V gene: TRBV5-5; J gene: TRBJ1-1; CDR3 protein: CASSFWFDTEAFF; CDR3 DNA: TGTGCCAGCAGCTTCTGGTTCGACACTGAAGCTTTCTTT
clone size: few; D gene: TRBD2; V gene: TRBV7-2; J gene: TRBJ2-7; CDR3 protein: CASSLLGLAGNEQYF; CDR3 DNA: TGTGCCAGCAGCTTACTCGGGCTAGCGGGGAACGAGCAGTACTTC
clone size: few; D gene: .; V gene: TRBV7-2; J gene: TRBJ2-3; CDR3 protein: CASSNPGTDTQYF; CDR3 DNA: TGTGCCAGCAGCAATCCCGGCACAGATACGCAGTATTTT
clone size: .; D gene: .; V gene: TRBV7-9; J gene: TRBJ2-5; CDR3 protein: CASSLGVIMGQYF; CDR3 DNA: TGTGCCAGCAGCTTGGGCGTGATAATGGGCCAGTACTTC
clone size: .; D gene: .; V gene: TRBV12-3/TRBV12-4; J gene: TRBJ1-5; CDR3 protein: CASSGTRGQPQHF; CDR3 DNA: TGTGCCAGCAGTGGAACCAGGGGACAGCCCCAGCATTTT
clone size: few; D gene: .; V gene: TRBV7-3; J gene: TRBJ2-3; CDR3 protein: CASSRSGPTDTQYF; CDR3 DNA: TGTGCCAGCAGTCGGAGCGGTCCCACAGATACGCAGTATTTT
clone size: few; D gene: TRBD1; V gene: TRBV15; J gene: TRBJ1-5; CDR3 protein: CATSRTGVGRNQPQHF; CDR3 DNA: TGTGCCACCAGTAGGACAGGGGTTGGTCGCAATCAGCCCCAGCATTTT
clone size: .; D gene: .; V gene: TRBV11-3; J gene: TRBJ2-2; CDR3 protein: CASRTSRNTGELFF; CDR3 DNA: TGTGCCAGCAGAACGAGCCGGAACACCGGGGAGCTGTTTTTT
clone size: few; D gene: .; V gene: TRBV11-1; J gene: TRBJ1-2; CDR3 protein: CASNQGRGSYGYTF; CDR3 DNA: TGTGCCAGCAACCAAGGAAGGGGGTCCTATGGCTACACCTTC
clone size: .; D gene: .; V gene: TRBV12-3/TRBV12-4; J gene: TRBJ1-1; CDR3 protein: CATRGVNTEAFF; CDR3 DNA: TGTGCCACCAGAGGGGTGAACACTGAAGCTTTCTTT
clone size: .; D gene: TRBD1; V gene: TRBV25-1; J gene: TRBJ2-5; CDR3 protein: CASSEGDRGETQYF; CDR3 DNA: TGTGCCAGCAGTGAAGGGGACAGGGGAGAGACCCAGTACTTC
clone size: few; D gene: TRBD1; V gene: TRBV20-1; J gene: TRBJ1-1; CDR3 protein: CSARGTGPEAFF; CDR3 DNA: TGCAGTGCTAGAGGGACAGGGCCTGAAGCTTTCTTT
clone size: .; D gene: TRBD1; V gene: TRBV20-1; J gene: TRBJ1-5; CDR3 protein: CSARPFHGTGRAWPQHF; CDR3 DNA: TGCAGTGCTAGACCGTTCCACGGGACAGGTAGAGCTTGGCCCCAGCATTTT
clone size: few; D gene: .; V gene: TRBV7-9; J gene: TRBJ1-5; CDR3 protein: CASSPPGGTNQPQHF; CDR3 DNA: TGTGCCAGCAGCCCACCGGGGGGGACGAACCAGCCCCAGCATTTT
clone size: .; D gene: TRBD2; V gene: TRBV3-1; J gene: TRBJ2-3; CDR3 protein: CDSRTSGGLDTQYF; CDR3 DNA: TGTGACAGCAGGACTAGCGGGGGACTTGATACGCAGTATTTT
clone size: few; D gene: .; V gene: TRBV29-1; J gene: TRBJ2-1; CDR3 protein: CSGGDNEQFF; CDR3 DNA: TGCAGCGGGGGGGACAATGAGCAGTTCTTC